This T cell receptor (beta chain) was identified during a study of CD8 T cells in Susac syndrome. About 0.45 to 1 ug RNA was reverse transcribed with random hexamers. Via MiXCR, TCRdb re-called the immunoSEQ multiplex PCR reads, giving one row per CDR3 protein. The table lists 330,000 or so distinct CDR3 sequences, around nine tenths of them singletons. CDR1 DFQATT and CDR2 SNEGSKA come from the germline V gene (reference sequence). CDR3 length: 16 residues. The V gene end was trimmed by 0 bases and the J gene end by 3 bases; junction bases not matched to a gene: 10. This receptor was obtained from a human donor with multiple sclerosis. Material for sequencing was CD8+ T cells from PBMCs. The V gene is TRBV20-1, the J gene TRBJ1-1, with 7 bases identical to TRBD1. In nucleotides, the CDR3 is TGCAGTGCTAGAGATATCGGGGGCCAGGGGGACACTGAAGCTTTCTTT. Encoded protein: CSARDIGGQGDTEAFF.